These 6 T cell receptor beta chains were all obtained from the same sample, sequenced in a study of blood T cell repertoires in COVID-19. Method: immunoSEQ multiplex PCR; TCRdb's copy keeps in-frame clones and lacks some. Counted here are 30,000 to 40,000 clones, 60% to 80% occurring once; the ten biggest clones make up roughly 14%. Sequencing was carried out using peripheral blood. The receptors derive from a man at least 80 years old with active or convalescent COVID-19.

This clone was seen only a few times. The chain employs TRBV27 and TRBJ2-1, with 8 nucleotides matching TRBD2. J was trimmed by 6 bases and V by 6 bases; bases with no gene match: 10. The CDR3 length is 15 residues. Germline lookup yields CDR1 MNHEY and CDR2 SMNVEV (reference sequence). The CDR3 reads CASRLLREVPNEQFF. CDR3 DNA sequence: TGTGCCAGCAGACTGTTGCGGGAGGTCCCCAATGAGCAGTTCTTC.

This clone was counted a single time. The genes are TRBV5-4 and TRBJ1-1, with D tentatively TRBD1 (6 bases). This CDR3 comprises 13 residues. Trimming took 0 bases from V and 10 from J, leaving 13 bases between them. Germline CDR1 SGHNT, CDR2 YYREEE (reference sequence). CDR3 DNA: TGTGCCAGCAGCTTGGCAGGGGAGAGCTTAGCTTTCTTT. Translating gives CASSLAGESLAFF.

The chain is built from TRBV2 and TRBJ2-1; TRBD2 aligns across 12 bases. This CDR3 is built from 16 residues. After removal of 5 bases from V and 3 bases from J, the junction contained 5 bases not matched to a gene. Germline V gives CDR1 SNHLY, CDR2 FYNNEI. CDR3: CASSSRTSGDYNEQFF. The CDR3 nucleotides read TGTGCCAGCAGTAGCCGGACTAGCGGGGACTACAATGAGCAGTTCTTC.

The chain recombines TRBV4-2 with TRBJ2-1; 7 nucleotides match TRBD2. This CDR3 contains 15 residues. The V segment lost 2 bases and the J segment 8 bases; nucleotides outside the gene matches: 9. Germline V CDR1 and CDR2: LGHNA, YNFKEQ. The CDR3 is CASSQRLGLTHEQFF. In DNA, the CDR3 is TGTGCCAGCAGCCAACGCCTGGGACTAACACATGAGCAGTTCTTC.

The J gene is TRBJ2-7, the V gene TRBV6-5; TRBD1 agrees at 8 bases. Trimming cost V 7 bases and J 3 bases; bases outside gene matches: 8. The germline CDR1 and CDR2 sequences are MNHEY and SVGAGI. CDR3 length equals 14 residues. The CDR3 sequence is CASNPGQGLYEQYF. CDR3 in DNA: TGTGCCAGCAATCCCGGACAGGGTCTCTACGAGCAGTACTTC.

This chain connects TRBV5-6 to TRBJ1-3; perhaps TRBD1 as D (5 bases). The CDR3 loop spans 15 amino acids. Looked up from germline, CDR1 is SGHDT and CDR2 is YYEEEE. The V end was cut by 1 base, the J end by 0 bases, with 8 bases between. CDR3 loop: CASSLQGYSGNTIYF. The CDR3, as DNA: TGTGCCAGCAGCTTGCAGGGTTACTCTGGAAACACCATATATTTT.